These T cell receptor beta chains were read from a single sample in a study of blood T cell repertoires in COVID-19. Method: immunoSEQ multiplex PCR; TCRdb's copy keeps in-frame clones and lacks some. The sample has approximately 240,000 clones; 70% to 90% are singletons. The sequenced material came from peripheral blood. The receptors were sampled from a woman aged 18-29 years who had recovered from COVID-19. Each CDR3 is given with its conserved first and last residue. D genes are given only for firm matches. Clone size appears in some rows only: once, few, many, or a class for an expanded clone.

j_call | d_call | v_call | clone_size | cdr3_nt | cdr3_aa
TRBJ1-2 | NA | TRBV18 | NA | TGTGCCAGCTCACCACTACAGGGAGATTACTATGGCTACACCTTC | CASSPLQGDYYGYTF
TRBJ2-3 | NA | TRBV12-3/TRBV12-4 | NA | TGTGCCAGCTCTCGGGATCAGAGAGATACGCAGTATTTT | CASSRDQRDTQYF
TRBJ2-7 | TRBD1 | TRBV25-1 | NA | TGTGCCAGCAGTCGAGTGGGGAGAGGGGGCGGTTTCTACGAGCAGTACTTC | CASSRVGRGGGFYEQYF
TRBJ1-5 | TRBD1 | TRBV27 | NA | TGTGCCAGCAGTCGCGAAGGGGGCAATAGCAATCAGCCCCAGCATTTT | CASSREGGNSNQPQHF
TRBJ1-1 | NA | TRBV3-1/TRBV3-2 | NA | TGTGCCAGCAGTATTACCAGGGACACTGAAGCTTTCTTT | CASSITRDTEAFF
TRBJ2-3 | NA | TRBV4-3 | NA | TGCGCCAGCAGCTCGGAGGGTGGGTCAGATACGCAGTATTTT | CASSSEGGSDTQYF
TRBJ2-2 | TRBD2 | TRBV18 | NA | TGTGCCAGCTCACCAAACGGGAGGATTAACACCGGGGAGCTGTTTTTT | CASSPNGRINTGELFF
TRBJ2-7 | NA | TRBV30 | NA | TGTGCCTGGAGTCACCTCCCCCAGGGCGAGCAGTACTTC | CAWSHLPQGEQYF
TRBJ2-1 | TRBD2 | TRBV2 | few | TGTGCCGAGCGGGAGAGTATGTCCTCAGGGATGCAGTTCTTC | CAERESMSSGMQFF
TRBJ1-1 | NA | TRBV7-9 | NA | TGTGCCAGCAGCATCTATCAGAACACTGAAGCTTTCTTT | CASSIYQNTEAFF
TRBJ1-2 | NA | TRBV9 | NA | TGTGCCAGCACTTCGAGTGGTGGCTACACCTTC | CASTSSGGYTF
TRBJ2-5 | NA | TRBV6-5 | NA | TGTGCCACCCAACTAGTTCATTCTGAGACCCAGTACTTC | CATQLVHSETQYF
TRBJ2-5 | NA | TRBV7-2 | once | TGTGCCAGCCAAGACTTGATTGAAGAGACCCAGTACTTC | CASQDLIEETQYF
TRBJ2-7 | NA | TRBV12-3/TRBV12-4 | NA | TGTGCCAGCAGTTTTGAGGACTTCGAGCAGTACTTC | CASSFEDFEQYF
TRBJ1-2 | NA | TRBV6-5 | once | TGTGCCACCCTACAGGTTTACTATGGCTACACCTTC | CATLQVYYGYTF
TRBJ1-1 | NA | TRBV18 | NA | TGTGCCAGCTCACCAGGGGGCACGGGGGCTTTCTTT | CASSPGGTGAFF
TRBJ2-2 | NA | TRBV19 | NA | TGTGCCAGTAGTAGGACACAGGGAAAGGCCGGGGAGCTGTTTTTT | CASSRTQGKAGELFF
TRBJ2-7 | NA | TRBV29-1 | NA | TGCAGCGTTGTCTCAGGGGCCGGCTACGAGCAGTACTTC | CSVVSGAGYEQYF
TRBJ1-2 | NA | TRBV6-1 | NA | TGTGCCAGCAGTGATTGGCAAGCCCTGCGGAATGGCTACACCTTC | CASSDWQALRNGYTF
TRBJ2-7 | TRBD2 | TRBV28 | NA | TGTGCCAGCATACGAGGGACTAGCTCCTACGAGCAGTACTTC | CASIRGTSSYEQYF
TRBJ2-2 | NA | TRBV15 | NA | TGTGCCACCAGCGACGGGACTTTTAACACCGGGGAGCTGTTTTTT | CATSDGTFNTGELFF
TRBJ1-2 | NA | TRBV7-2 | NA | TGTGCCAGCAGCTTAGCGCGGCGGGATGGCTACACCTTC | CASSLARRDGYTF
TRBJ2-3 | TRBD2 | TRBV6-5 | NA | TGTGCCAGCAGGGCTAGCGGGTTCACAGATACGCAGTATTTT | CASRASGFTDTQYF
TRBJ2-7 | TRBD2 | TRBV15 | NA | TGTGCCACCAGCGGCCAGTACCGGGACAAGGGACGGCGGGAGGTCGAAGAGCAGTACTTC | CATSGQYRDKGRREVEEQYF
TRBJ2-1 | TRBD2 | TRBV20-1 | NA | TGCAGTGCTAGTGAATTGGAGACTAGCGGCTCACGTGAGCAGTTCTTC | CSASELETSGSREQFF
TRBJ2-3 | TRBD2 | TRBV7-3 | once | TGTGCCAGCAGCTTACTAGCGGGGGATACAGATACGCAGTATTTT | CASSLLAGDTDTQYF
TRBJ1-2 | TRBD1 | TRBV30 | NA | TGTGCCTGGAGTGCTGGACAGGGCTATGGCTACACCTTC | CAWSAGQGYGYTF